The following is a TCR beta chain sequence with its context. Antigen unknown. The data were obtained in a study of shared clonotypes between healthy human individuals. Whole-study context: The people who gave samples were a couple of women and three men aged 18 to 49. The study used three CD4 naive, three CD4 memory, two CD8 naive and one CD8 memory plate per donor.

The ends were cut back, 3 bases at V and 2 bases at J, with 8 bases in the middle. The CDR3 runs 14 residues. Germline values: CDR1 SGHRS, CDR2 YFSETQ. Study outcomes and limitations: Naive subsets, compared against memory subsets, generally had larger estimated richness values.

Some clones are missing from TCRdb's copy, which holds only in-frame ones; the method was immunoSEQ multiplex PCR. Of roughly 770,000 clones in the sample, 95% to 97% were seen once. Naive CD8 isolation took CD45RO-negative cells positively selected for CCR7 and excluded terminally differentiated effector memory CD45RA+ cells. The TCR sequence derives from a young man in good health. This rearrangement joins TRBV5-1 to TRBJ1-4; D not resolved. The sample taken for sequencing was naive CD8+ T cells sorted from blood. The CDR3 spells CASSYGRTNEKLFF. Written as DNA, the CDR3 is TGCGCCAGCAGCTACGGCCGGACTAATGAAAAACTGTTTTTT.